This record concerns one T cell receptor (beta chain) sequence. This record comes from a study of beta chain features in type 1 diabetes. Expressed TCRB transcripts got sequenced, as all isolated RNA was reverse transcribed. Here immunoSEQ multiplex PCR was the method, and the copy in TCRdb shows in-frame clones only, minus some. The table includes 300,000 to 350,000 clones, approximately 15% detected once. CDR3 length: 15 residues. V trimming: 4 bases; J trimming: 1 base; junction bases outside the gene matches: 0. Germline CDR1 is SQVTM and CDR2 is ANQGSEA. Material for sequencing was central memory CD4+ T cells from blood. The chain has TRBV29-1 and TRBJ2-2; TRBD2 aligns across 13 bases. This TCR came from a man aged 25 to 45 in good health. Here the CDR3 DNA reads TGCAGCGTTGGGACTAGCGGGGGGAACACCGGGGAGCTGTTTTTT. Its translation: CSVGTSGGNTGELFF.